This is a list of T cell receptor beta chains from one sample in a study of memory CD4+ T cells and cytomegalovirus serostatus. The assay was immunoSEQ multiplex PCR, and TCRdb's table has in-frame clones only and misses some. The sample has about 25,000 clones, roughly 80% seen once. Sequencing was carried out using memory CD4+ T cells from blood. These TCRs come from an adult in good health and CMV-seronegative. Each CDR3 is given with its conserved first and last residue. The order of the fields is D gene, V gene, clone size, J gene, CDR3 protein, CDR3 DNA. D genes are given only for firm matches. The listing skips clone size in some rows; elsewhere it reads once, few, many or a size class.

.	TRBV4-3	.	TRBJ1-4	CASSQATAAREKLFF	TGCGCCAGCAGCCAAGCGACGGCGGCAAGGGAAAAACTGTTTTTT
TRBD2	TRBV7-7	.	TRBJ2-7	CASSSGTSGTEQYF	TGTGCCAGCAGCTCTGGGACTAGCGGGACCGAGCAGTACTTC
TRBD2	TRBV9	.	TRBJ2-3	CASSVAVLAADTQYF	TGTGCCAGCAGCGTAGCTGTACTAGCGGCAGATACGCAGTATTTT
.	TRBV29-1	few	TRBJ1-1	CSVEEAGAFF	TGCAGCGTTGAGGAGGCCGGGGCTTTCTTT
.	TRBV7-9	once	TRBJ1-2	CASSPNSGAGYGYTF	TGTGCCAGCAGCCCGAATTCCGGGGCAGGGTATGGCTACACCTTC
.	TRBV11-3	.	TRBJ2-7	CASSPDGAGYEQYF	TGTGCCAGCAGCCCCGACGGGGCGGGCTACGAGCAGTACTTC
TRBD2	TRBV4-2	once	TRBJ2-1	CASSQDPSGSHNEQFF	TGTGCCAGCAGCCAAGACCCTAGCGGGAGCCACAATGAGCAGTTCTTC
.	TRBV5-4	.	TRBJ1-2	CASSLVPEDGYTF	TGTGCCAGCAGCTTGGTTCCAGAGGATGGCTACACCTTC
TRBD2	TRBV25-1	.	TRBJ2-1	CASSLGGSVYNEQFF	TGTGCCAGCAGTTTGGGGGGGAGTGTCTACAATGAGCAGTTCTTC
.	TRBV7-9	.	TRBJ1-4	CASSFRQDGEKLFF	TGTGCCAGCAGCTTTAGGCAGGACGGTGAAAAACTGTTTTTT
.	TRBV20-1	.	TRBJ2-1	CSAGPNNEQFF	TGCAGTGCTGGGCCGAACAATGAGCAGTTCTTC
TRBD1	TRBV18	.	TRBJ2-7	CASSPGQGAYEQYF	TGTGCCAGCTCACCGGGACAGGGGGCCTACGAGCAGTACTTC
TRBD1	TRBV19	.	TRBJ1-1	CASSTGDFDTEAFF	TGTGCCAGTTCCACAGGGGATTTTGACACTGAAGCTTTCTTT
TRBD1	TRBV7-6	.	TRBJ2-2	CASSLGQGILAGELFF	TGTGCCAGCAGCCTGGGACAGGGGATTTTAGCCGGGGAGCTGTTTTTT
TRBD1	TRBV18	.	TRBJ1-1	CASSPGTENTEAFF	TGTGCCAGCTCACCGGGGACAGAGAACACTGAAGCTTTCTTT